A selection of T cell receptor beta chains follows, all from one sample in a study of identical twins. MiXCR was run by TCRdb on the 5' RACE reads, yielding one entry per CDR3 protein. The table has 300,000 to 400,000 distinct CDR3 sequences, approximately 13% seen once; the top ten hold roughly 7.8%. Separately, the same data were catalogued under a study of yellow fever vaccine responses in identical twins.

Sequenced sample: CD8+ T cells sorted from blood. The source of these receptors is a woman under 30 in good health. Both conserved end residues are part of each CDR3. A D gene is named only where the DNA matches it firmly. Expanded clones are given a class, and other clones once, few, many or no size at all.

j_gene	v_gene	d_gene	abundance	CDR3aa	CDR3nt
TRBJ1-1	TRBV3-1	.	many	CASSQGSDGFEAFF	TGTGCCAGCAGCCAAGGTTCCGATGGGTTTGAAGCTTTCTTT
TRBJ1-4	TRBV20-1	TRBD1	.	CSASPRDRGPIF	TGCAGTGCTAGCCCCCGAGACAGGGGGCCCATTTTT
TRBJ1-1	TRBV20-1	.	few	CSARDPGMHLGTEAFF	TGCAGTGCTAGAGATCCGGGGATGCACTTGGGCACTGAAGCTTTCTTT
TRBJ2-2	TRBV28	TRBD2	.	CASGKIREGFGELFF	TGTGCCAGCGGGAAGATTCGGGAGGGTTTCGGGGAGCTGTTTTTT
TRBJ2-7	TRBV5-4	.	.	CASSLFLGTHYEQYF	TGTGCCAGCAGCTTGTTCCTAGGGACACACTACGAGCAGTACTTC
TRBJ2-7	TRBV7-9	.	many	CASSPDRPGYEQYF	TGTGCCAGCAGCCCGGACCGCCCCGGATACGAGCAGTACTTC
TRBJ2-1	TRBV19	TRBD1	few	CATHPGQGWNEQFF	TGTGCCACCCACCCGGGACAGGGGTGGAATGAGCAGTTCTTC
TRBJ2-3	TRBV27	.	few	CASSSRDRDTDTQYF	TGTGCCAGCAGTTCCCGGGACCGGGACACAGATACGCAGTATTTT
TRBJ2-1	TRBV2	.	.	CANLVRGEQFF	TGTGCCAACTTAGTTAGGGGTGAGCAGTTCTTC
TRBJ2-3	TRBV5-1	.	.	CTSSGGQGEDTQYF	TGCACCAGCAGCGGGGGACAGGGAGAAGATACGCAGTATTTT
TRBJ2-1	TRBV5-1	.	few	CASSLYFRDGYTFFKNEQFF	TGCGCCAGCAGCTTGTATTTTCGGGACGGTTACACATTTTTTAAGAATGAGCAGTTCTTC
TRBJ2-5	TRBV14	.	few	CASSQERGAWETQYF	TGTGCCAGCAGCCAAGAACGGGGGGCGTGGGAGACCCAGTACTTC
TRBJ2-4	TRBV12-3/TRBV12-4	TRBD2	.	CASSSGTSGSIAKNIQYF	TGTGCCAGCAGTTCCGGGACTAGCGGGAGCATCGCCAAAAACATTCAGTACTTC
TRBJ1-1	TRBV6-5	.	.	CASSYSGRGTEAFF	TGTGCCAGCAGTTACTCGGGGAGGGGCACTGAAGCTTTCTTT
TRBJ2-2	TRBV4-1	TRBD2	.	CASSQGLENTGELFF	TGCGCCAGCAGCCAGGGACTAGAGAACACCGGGGAGCTGTTTTTT
TRBJ2-5	TRBV20-1	TRBD2	.	CSAPSRLAGQETQYF	TGCAGTGCCCCGTCTCGACTAGCGGGACAAGAGACCCAGTACTTC